This entry lists 14 T cell receptor beta chains sequenced from one sample in a study of OX40 agonist ivuxolimab in advanced cancers. Generated by immunoSEQ multiplex PCR, the TCRdb table keeps only in-frame clones and is missing some. The profile shows around 41,000 clones, 88% of them singletons. This sample comprised CD4+ or CD8+ T cells sorted from blood, obtained in a trial of the OX40 agonist ivuxolimab. These receptors were collected from an adult with an advanced solid tumor such as melanoma, head and neck, liver or kidney cancer.

This sequence joins TRBV5-1 and TRBJ2-7; a weak D match, TRBD2 (6 bases). Trimming pared 2 bases from V and 3 bases from J, leaving 12 bases between. The CDR3 covers 14 residues. Germline V lookup: CDR1 SGHRS, CDR2 YFSETQ. The CDR3 reads CASSFRGSGYEQYF. The CDR3 DNA follows: TGCGCCAGCAGCTTTAGGGGTAGCGGCTACGAGCAGTACTTC. The full variable domain, in which reference TRBV5-1 and TRBJ2-7 provide the parts outside the CDR3, is KAGVTQTPRYLIKTRGQQVTLSCSPISGHRSVSWYQQTPGQGLQFLFEYFSETQRNKGNFPGRFSGRQFSNSRSEMNVSTLELGDSALYLCASSFRGSGYEQYFGPGTRLTVT.

The chain joins TRBV9 to TRBJ2-3; 10 bases are shared with TRBD2. Trimming removed 1 base from V and 2 bases from J; junction bases left unmatched: 7. The CDR3 is made up of 17 amino acids. CDR1 SGDLS and CDR2 YYNGEE come from the germline V gene. In DNA, the CDR3 is TGTGCCAGCAGCGTAACGGGACTAGCGAGAGACACAGATACGCAGTATTTT. It yields the protein CASSVTGLARDTDTQYF.

The V and J genes are TRBV7-2 and TRBJ2-1, with TRBD2 identical over 14 bases. J gave up 7 bases and V 3 bases, and 14 bases lay outside the gene matches. CDR1 SGHTA and CDR2 FQGNSA come from the germline V gene. The CDR3 extends over 19 amino acids. Written as DNA, the CDR3 is TGTGCCAGCAGCTTCATAGCGGGACTAGCGGGAGTGCTAGCGAATGAGCAGTTCTTC. It translates to CASSFIAGLAGVLANEQFF.

In nucleotides, the CDR3 is TGTGCCAGCAGTGAAGGGGGAGCATACAACCCCTCCTACGAGCAGTACTTC. Its translation is CASSEGGAYNPSYEQYF. The chain uses TRBV6-1 and TRBJ2-5; possible D gene TRBD2, 5 bases. The last part of the DNA fits TRBJ2-7 better; the J call may be wrong. CDR1 and CDR2 (germline): MNHNS, SASEGT. The CDR3 runs to 17 residues.

Written as DNA, the CDR3 is TGTGCCAGCAGCGCCCGGACTAGCGGGAGAACAGATACGCAGTATTTT. Translating gives CASSARTSGRTDTQYF. The chain couples TRBV7-9 to TRBJ2-3; 13 bases line up with TRBD2. This CDR3 has 16 amino acids. Germline CDR1 SEHNR, CDR2 FQNEAQ (reference sequence). J was trimmed by 3 bases and V by 5 bases; bases with no gene match: 5. The variable domain in full, with the rest retrieved from reference TRBV7-9 and TRBJ2-3, is DTGVSQNPRHKITKRGQNVTFRCDPISEHNRLYWYRQTLGQGPEFLTYFQNEAQLEKSRLLSDRFSAERPKGSFSTLEIQRTEQGDSAMYLCASSARTSGRTDTQYFGPGTRLTVL.

J is TRBJ2-7 and V is TRBV19; D is uncertain. Germline values: CDR1 LNHDA, CDR2 SQIVND (reference sequence). The length of the CDR3 is 15 residues. V was shortened by 2 bases and J by 0 bases, with 11 bases between the two germline ends. DNA of the CDR3: TGTGCCAGTAGTATACGCTCTGACACCTCCTACGAGCAGTACTTC. Translating gives CASSIRSDTSYEQYF.

This clone was observed once. The rearrangement joins TRBV27 to TRBJ1-5, with D uncertain. V was clipped by 6 bases and J by 2 bases, with 17 bases between them. The CDR3 is 16 residues long. Germline V gene lookup returns CDR1 MNHEY and CDR2 SMNVEV (reference sequence). CDR3 bases: TGTGCCAGCAGAACTACGGGGAGTTTGGGCAATCAGCCCCAGCATTTT. It specifies CASRTTGSLGNQPQHF.

The chain has TRBV28 and TRBJ1-5; D is undetermined. Between the trimmed V and J ends, which lost 2 bases and 6 bases, there was a span of 14 bases. Per the germline V gene, CDR1 is MDHEN and CDR2 is SYDVKM. This CDR3 comprises 15 residues. The DNA for the CDR3 is TGTGCCAGCAGTTTACCTGGTGTTTTGGGTCAGCCCCAGCATTTT. This translates into CASSLPGVLGQPQHF.

The rearrangement links TRBV5-3 to TRBJ2-1; D is possibly TRBD1 or TRBD2 (6 bases each). TRBV5-3 is an open reading frame, and its role is uncertain. Trimming took off 1 base at V and 2 bases at J, with 16 bases between the two ends. CDR3 length equals 17 residues. CDR3 in DNA: TGTGCCAGAAGCTTGCGGCGGCCAGGGGAGGCCTACAATGAGCAGTTCTTC. This codes for CARSLRRPGEAYNEQFF.

The rearrangement links TRBV18 to TRBJ2-1; D is uncertain. Between the trimmed V and J ends, which lost 0 bases and 5 bases, there was a span of 8 bases. Germline V gives CDR1 KGHSH, CDR2 LQKENI. The CDR3 extends over 14 amino acids. The CDR3 sequence is CASSPPYPDNEQFF. The CDR3 region has the DNA TGTGCCAGCTCACCACCTTACCCCGACAATGAGCAGTTCTTC.

Notes on this clone: At one end, the junction sequence differs from germline, possibly due to a read error. V gene TRBV19 combines with J gene TRBJ1-1; TRBD1 aligns across 7 bases. Germline loops: CDR1 LNHDA, CDR2 SQIVND (reference sequence). The CDR3 runs to 14 residues. CDR3 sequence (DNA): TGTGCCAGTGCCTGGGACAGTTTGAATACTGAAGCTTTCTTT. It yields the protein CASAWDSLNTEAFF.

V usage is TRBV6-5 and J usage is TRBJ2-7; D call uncertain. Trimming removed 5 bases at V and 3 bases at J, with 5 bases between. The germline V gene encodes CDR1 MNHEY and CDR2 SVGAGI. The CDR3 sequence is 11 residues long. DNA of the CDR3: TGTGCCAGCAGTCCTCACTACGAGCAGTACTTC. Translating it yields CASSPHYEQYF.

This chain joins TRBV5-1 and TRBJ2-3; the match to TRBD2 covers 12 bases. The CDR3 is 17 residues long. V gave up 4 bases and J gave up 1 base; unmatched junction bases: 7. CDR1 and CDR2 from the germline V gene are SGHRS and YFSETQ. This CDR3 reads CASSAVLAGGGTDTQYF. CDR3 nucleotides: TGCGCCAGCAGCGCAGTACTAGCGGGAGGAGGCACAGATACGCAGTATTTT. Full variable domain (missing parts from reference TRBV5-1 and TRBJ2-3): KAGVTQTPRYLIKTRGQQVTLSCSPISGHRSVSWYQQTPGQGLQFLFEYFSETQRNKGNFPGRFSGRQFSNSRSEMNVSTLELGDSALYLCASSAVLAGGGTDTQYFGPGTRLTVL.

Of note for this clone: The junction does not match germline at one end; this may be a read error. The chain joins TRBV5-1 to TRBJ2-7; D possibly corresponds to TRBD1 (6 bases). The CDR3 runs to 13 residues. Germline lookup yields CDR1 SGHRS and CDR2 YFSETQ. CDR3 protein: CASSIQGSSEQYF. In nucleotides, the CDR3 is TGCGCCAGCAGCATACAGGGTTCCTCCGAGCAGTACTTC.